This record concerns one TCR beta chain sequence. Its target is unknown. The data are from a study of CD8+ T cells in alopecia areata. Study as a whole: Dosing with tofacitinib proceeded for 6 to 18 months, followed by 6 months off drug. Regarding the study as a whole: Mice showed TCR sharing more clearly than patients did, possibly owing to HLA. Greater clonality was observed in lesional scalp samples, especially alopecia totalis/universalis, versus normal scalp.

CDR1 and CDR2 (germline): SGHRS, YFSETQ. This CDR3 is 15 amino acids long. With V trimmed by 2 bases and J by 8 bases, 5 bases remained unmatched. TCR sequencing used cDNA made by reverse transcription of extracted RNA. This table comes from immunoSEQ multiplex PCR, and its TCRdb copy is limited to in-frame clones, with some not included. The table records more than 100,000 clones, around three fifths of them present only once. Alopecia areata patients provided lesional scalp punch biopsies and peripheral blood, both collected for the study. Here the sequenced sample was CD4+ T cells sorted from blood, taken at week 0. V usage is TRBV5-1 and J usage is TRBJ2-1, with 12 bases that match TRBD2. The source of this sequence is a human donor with alopecia areata. As DNA, the CDR3 is TGCGCCAGCAGCTTCGTGACTAGCGGGAGCCATGAGCAGTTCTTC. This sequence encodes CASSFVTSGSHEQFF.